The TCR beta chain described here comes from a study of T cells in Graves' hyperthyroidism and ophthalmopathy. The study's findings and limits: Researchers found most expanded thyroid clonotypes above 0.001 in blood as well. Prediction of ophthalmopathy progression came a median around 6.5 months pre-onset.

This clonotype was found a few times. Its cognate antigen is unknown. A much larger clone lies one base from this, so it may be a read error. At least 3 on the Clinical Activity Score was recorded for ophthalmopathy patients, who also had NOSPECS grade at least 4 and duration under 3 months. Lactation, pregnancy, other autoimmune disease or uncontrolled infection excluded patients. Germline CDR1 reads MNHEY; CDR2 reads SVGAGI. The CDR3 contains 15 residues. Trimming removed 8 bases at V and 2 bases at J, with 19 bases between. It was RNA transcripts that yielded the amplified TCR beta CDR3 regions. The primer set for the first-round RT-PCR of the TCR CDR3 was HTBI. Each CDR3 protein gets one entry after TCRdb re-called the multiplex PCR reads with MiXCR. The table shows more than 50,000 distinct CDR3 sequences, with just under 50% occurring only once.

The chain recombines TRBV6-5 with TRBJ2-7, with D possibly TRBD1 on 6 matching bases. The TCR originated in a woman aged 25-40 years with Graves' ophthalmopathy. The sample consisted of blood. As DNA, the CDR3 is TGTGCCAGCTCCCCCAGGGCAGGGGCCGCCTACGAGCAGTACTTC. Translation gives CASSPRAGAAYEQYF.